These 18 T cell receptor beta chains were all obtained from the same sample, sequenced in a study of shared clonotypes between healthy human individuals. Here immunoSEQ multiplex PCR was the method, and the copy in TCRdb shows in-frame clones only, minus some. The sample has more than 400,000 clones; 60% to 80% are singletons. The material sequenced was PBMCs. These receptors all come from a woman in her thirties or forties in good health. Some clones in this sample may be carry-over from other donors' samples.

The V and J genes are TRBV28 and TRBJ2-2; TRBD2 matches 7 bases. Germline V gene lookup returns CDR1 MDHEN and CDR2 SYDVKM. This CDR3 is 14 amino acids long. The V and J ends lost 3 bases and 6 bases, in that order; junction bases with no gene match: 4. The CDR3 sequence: CASSFFGGAGELFF. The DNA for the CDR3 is TGTGCCAGCAGTTTTTTTGGGGGGGCCGGGGAGCTGTTTTTT.

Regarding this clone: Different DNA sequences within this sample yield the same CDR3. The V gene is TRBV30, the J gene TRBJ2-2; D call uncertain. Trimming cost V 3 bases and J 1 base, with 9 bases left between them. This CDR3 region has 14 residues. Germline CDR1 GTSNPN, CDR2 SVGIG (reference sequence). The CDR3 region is CAWSPGLNTGELFF. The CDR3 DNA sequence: TGTGCCTGGAGCCCCGGATTGAACACCGGGGAGCTGTTTTTT. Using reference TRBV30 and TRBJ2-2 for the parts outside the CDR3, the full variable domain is SQTIHQWPATLVQPVGSPLSLECTVEGTSNPNLYWYRQAAGRGLQLLFYSVGIGQISSEVPQNLSASRPQDRQFILSSKKLLLSDSGFYLCAWSPGLNTGELFFGEGSRLTVL.

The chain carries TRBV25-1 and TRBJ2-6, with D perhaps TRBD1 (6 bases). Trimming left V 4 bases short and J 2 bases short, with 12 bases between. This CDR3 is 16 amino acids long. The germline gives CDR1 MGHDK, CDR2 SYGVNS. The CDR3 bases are TGTGCCAGCAGTGGAAACAGGGAGACTGGGGCCAACGTCCTGACTTTC. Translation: CASSGNRETGANVLTF.

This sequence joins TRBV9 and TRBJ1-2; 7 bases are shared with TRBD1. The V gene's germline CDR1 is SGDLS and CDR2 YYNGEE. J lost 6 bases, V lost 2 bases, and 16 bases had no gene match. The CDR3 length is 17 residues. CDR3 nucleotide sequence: TGTGCCAGCAGCGTTAGACTAAGAGGGGGCACTCCCCATGGCTACACCTTC. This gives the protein CASSVRLRGGTPHGYTF.

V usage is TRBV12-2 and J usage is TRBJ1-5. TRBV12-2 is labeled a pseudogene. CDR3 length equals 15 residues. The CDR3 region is CASRLGIRATQPQHF. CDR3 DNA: TGTGCAAGTCGCTTAGGTATTAGGGCCACTCAGCCCCAGCATTTT.

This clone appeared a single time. The CDR3 sequence is CASSLNPLTEAFF. In DNA, the CDR3 is TGTGCCAGCAGCTTAAATCCCCTCACTGAAGCTTTCTTT. The genes are TRBV7-2 and TRBJ1-1; no clear D gene. The germline V gene has CDR1 SGHTA and CDR2 FQGNSA. The germline V and J ends were trimmed by 2 bases and 4 bases, with 8 bases remaining between them. The CDR3 is made up of 13 amino acids.

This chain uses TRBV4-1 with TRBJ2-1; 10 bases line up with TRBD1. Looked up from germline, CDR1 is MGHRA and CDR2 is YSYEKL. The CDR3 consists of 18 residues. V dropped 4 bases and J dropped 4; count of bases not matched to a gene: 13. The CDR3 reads CASSPRRGQGQPYNEQFF. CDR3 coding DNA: TGCGCCAGCAGCCCGAGGAGGGGACAGGGGCAACCTTACAATGAGCAGTTCTTC.

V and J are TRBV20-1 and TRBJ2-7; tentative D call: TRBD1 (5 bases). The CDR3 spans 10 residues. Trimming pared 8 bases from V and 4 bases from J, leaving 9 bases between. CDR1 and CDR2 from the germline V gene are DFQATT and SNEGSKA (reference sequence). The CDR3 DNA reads TGCAGTACTCAGGGTTACGAGCAGTACTTC. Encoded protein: CSTQGYEQYF.

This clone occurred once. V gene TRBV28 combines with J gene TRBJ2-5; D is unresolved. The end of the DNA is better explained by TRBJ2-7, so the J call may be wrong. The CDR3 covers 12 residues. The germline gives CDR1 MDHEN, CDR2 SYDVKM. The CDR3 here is CASSESEYEQYF. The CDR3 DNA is TGTGCCAGCAGCGAGTCTGAGTACGAGCAGTACTTC.

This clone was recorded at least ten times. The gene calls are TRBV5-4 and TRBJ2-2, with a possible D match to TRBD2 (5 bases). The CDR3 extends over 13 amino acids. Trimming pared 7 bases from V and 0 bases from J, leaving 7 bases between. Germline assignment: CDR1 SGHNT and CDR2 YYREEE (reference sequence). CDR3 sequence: CASRGANTGELFF. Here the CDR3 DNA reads TGTGCCAGCCGGGGAGCGAACACCGGGGAGCTGTTTTTT. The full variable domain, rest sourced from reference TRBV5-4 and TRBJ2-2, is ETGVTQSPTHLIKTRGQQVTLRCSSQSGHNTVSWYQQALGQGPQFIFQYYREEENGRGNFPPRFSGLQFPNYSSELNVNALELDDSALYLCASRGANTGELFFGEGSRLTVL.

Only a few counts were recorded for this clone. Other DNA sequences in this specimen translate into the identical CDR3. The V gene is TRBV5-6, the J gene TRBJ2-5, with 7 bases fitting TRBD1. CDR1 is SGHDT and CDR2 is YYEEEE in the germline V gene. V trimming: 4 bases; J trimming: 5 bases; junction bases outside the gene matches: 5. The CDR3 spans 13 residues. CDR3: CASSRGLGETQYF. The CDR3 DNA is TGTGCCAGCAGCAGGGGGCTAGGGGAGACCCAGTACTTC.

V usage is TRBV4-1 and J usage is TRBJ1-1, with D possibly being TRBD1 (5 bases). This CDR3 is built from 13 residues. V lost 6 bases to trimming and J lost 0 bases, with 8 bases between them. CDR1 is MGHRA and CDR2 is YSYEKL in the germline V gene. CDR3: CASSRQLNTEAFF. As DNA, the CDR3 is TGCGCCAGCAGTCGACAGCTGAACACTGAAGCTTTCTTT.

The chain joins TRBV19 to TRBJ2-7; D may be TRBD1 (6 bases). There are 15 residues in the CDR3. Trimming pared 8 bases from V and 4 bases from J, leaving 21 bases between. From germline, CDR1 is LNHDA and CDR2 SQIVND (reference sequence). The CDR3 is CASGPGRAGVYEQYF. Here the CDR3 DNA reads TGTGCCAGTGGGCCGGGCCGGGCAGGGGTGTACGAGCAGTACTTC. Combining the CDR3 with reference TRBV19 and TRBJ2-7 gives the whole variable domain DGGITQSPKYLFRKEGQNVTLSCEQNLNHDAMYWYRQDPGQGLRLIYYSQIVNDFQKGDIAEGYSVSREKKESFPLTVTSAQKNPTAFYLCASGPGRAGVYEQYFGPGTRLTVT.

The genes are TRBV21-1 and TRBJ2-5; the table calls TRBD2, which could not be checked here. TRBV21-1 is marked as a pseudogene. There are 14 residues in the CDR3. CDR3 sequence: CASSNGDSQETQYF. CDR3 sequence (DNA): TGTGCCAGCAGCAACGGGGACTCCCAAGAGACCCAGTACTTC.

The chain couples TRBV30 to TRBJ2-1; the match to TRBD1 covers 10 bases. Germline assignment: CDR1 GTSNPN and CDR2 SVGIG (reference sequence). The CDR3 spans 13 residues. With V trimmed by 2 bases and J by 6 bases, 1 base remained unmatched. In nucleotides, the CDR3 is TGTGCCTGGAGTCGGGACAGGGGCAATGAGCAGTTCTTC. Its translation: CAWSRDRGNEQFF. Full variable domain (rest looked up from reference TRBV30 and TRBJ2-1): SQTIHQWPATLVQPVGSPLSLECTVEGTSNPNLYWYRQAAGRGLQLLFYSVGIGQISSEVPQNLSASRPQDRQFILSSKKLLLSDSGFYLCAWSRDRGNEQFFGPGTRLTVL.

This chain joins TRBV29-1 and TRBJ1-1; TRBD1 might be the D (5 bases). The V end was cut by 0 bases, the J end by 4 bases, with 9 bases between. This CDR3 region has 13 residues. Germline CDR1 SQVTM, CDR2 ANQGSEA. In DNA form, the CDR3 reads TGCAGCGTTGAAGACAGGGCGAGCACTGAAGCTTTCTTT. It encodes CSVEDRASTEAFF.

CDR3 protein: CASSYGQNTEAFF. In nucleotides, the CDR3 is TGTGCCAGCAGCTACGGACAAAACACTGAAGCTTTCTTT. The chain recombines TRBV7-9 with TRBJ1-1, with D perhaps TRBD1 (5 bases). The V end lost 4 bases, the J end lost 2 bases, and 8 bases lay between the germline ends. Germline V gene lookup returns CDR1 SEHNR and CDR2 FQNEAQ (reference sequence). The CDR3 has 13 residues. Variable domain in full (rest from reference TRBV7-9 and TRBJ1-1): DTGVSQNPRHKITKRGQNVTFRCDPISEHNRLYWYRQTLGQGPEFLTYFQNEAQLEKSRLLSDRFSAERPKGSFSTLEIQRTEQGDSAMYLCASSYGQNTEAFFGQGTRLTVV.

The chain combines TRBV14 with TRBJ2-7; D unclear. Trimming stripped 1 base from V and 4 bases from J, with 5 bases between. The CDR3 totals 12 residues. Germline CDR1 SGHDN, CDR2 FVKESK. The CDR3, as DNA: TGTGCCAGCAGCCAAGGCGTGTACGAGCAGTACTTC. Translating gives CASSQGVYEQYF.